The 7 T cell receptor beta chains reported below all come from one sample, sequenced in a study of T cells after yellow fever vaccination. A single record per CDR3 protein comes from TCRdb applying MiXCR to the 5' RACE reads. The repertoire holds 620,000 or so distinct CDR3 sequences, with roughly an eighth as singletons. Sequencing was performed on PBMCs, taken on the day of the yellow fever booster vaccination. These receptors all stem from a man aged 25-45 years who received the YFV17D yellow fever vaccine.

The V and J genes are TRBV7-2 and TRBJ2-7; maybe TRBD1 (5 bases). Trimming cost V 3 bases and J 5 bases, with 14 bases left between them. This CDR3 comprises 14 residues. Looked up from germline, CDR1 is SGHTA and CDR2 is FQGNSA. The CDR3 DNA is TGTGCCAGCAGCTTGGTCCAGGGTTACGACGAGCAGTACTTC. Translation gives CASSLVQGYDEQYF.

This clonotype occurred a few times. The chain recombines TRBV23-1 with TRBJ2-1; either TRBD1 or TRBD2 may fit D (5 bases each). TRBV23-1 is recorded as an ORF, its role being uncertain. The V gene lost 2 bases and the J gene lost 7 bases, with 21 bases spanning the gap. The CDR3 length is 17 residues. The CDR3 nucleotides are TGCGCCAGCAGTCAACAAATCCGGGACCCCAGAGCGAATGAGCAGTTCTTC. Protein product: CASSQQIRDPRANEQFF.

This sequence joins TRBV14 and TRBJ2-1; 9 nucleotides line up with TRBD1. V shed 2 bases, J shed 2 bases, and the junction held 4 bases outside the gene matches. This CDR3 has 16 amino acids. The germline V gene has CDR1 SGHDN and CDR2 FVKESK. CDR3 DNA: TGTGCCAGCAGCCAACTAGGGGACAGGGCCTACAATGAGCAGTTCTTC. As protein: CASSQLGDRAYNEQFF.

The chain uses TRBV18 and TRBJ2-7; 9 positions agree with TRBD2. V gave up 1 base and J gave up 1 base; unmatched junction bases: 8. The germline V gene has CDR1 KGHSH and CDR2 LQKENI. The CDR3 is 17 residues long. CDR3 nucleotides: TGTGCCAGCTCACCACGGCCCCCCAGCGGGGGGTCCTACGAGCAGTACTTC. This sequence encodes CASSPRPPSGGSYEQYF.

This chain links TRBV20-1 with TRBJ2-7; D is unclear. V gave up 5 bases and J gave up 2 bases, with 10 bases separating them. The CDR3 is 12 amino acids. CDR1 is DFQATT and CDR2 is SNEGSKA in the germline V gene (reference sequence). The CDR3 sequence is CSAPSPTYEQYF. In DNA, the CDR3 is TGCAGTGCTCCGAGTCCCACCTACGAGCAGTACTTC.

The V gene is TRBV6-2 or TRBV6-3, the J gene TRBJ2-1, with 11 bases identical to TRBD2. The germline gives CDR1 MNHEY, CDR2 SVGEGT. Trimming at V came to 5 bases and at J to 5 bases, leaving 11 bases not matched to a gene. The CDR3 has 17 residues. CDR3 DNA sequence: TGTGCCAGCAGTCGAAGACTAGCGGGACAGGTAAACAATGAGCAGTTCTTC. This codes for CASSRRLAGQVNNEQFF.

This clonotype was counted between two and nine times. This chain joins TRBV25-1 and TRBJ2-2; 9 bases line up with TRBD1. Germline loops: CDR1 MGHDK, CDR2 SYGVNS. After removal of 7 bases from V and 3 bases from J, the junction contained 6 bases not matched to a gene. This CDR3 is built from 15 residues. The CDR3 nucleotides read TGTGCCAGCAAGGGGACAGGGATCGACACCGGGGAGCTGTTTTTT. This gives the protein CASKGTGIDTGELFF.